This T cell receptor (beta chain) derives from a study of blood T cell repertoires in COVID-19. Background on the study: Sites across the United States, Italy and Spain contributed samples from acute and convalescent COVID-19.

Trimming removed 6 bases at V and 7 bases at J, with 17 bases between. The CDR3 runs to 14 residues. Germline CDR1 and CDR2: LNHDA and SQIVND (reference sequence). Assay: immunoSEQ multiplex PCR; the TCRdb copy retains only in-frame clones and omits some. The sample includes approximately 300,000 clones, approximately 90% of them seen just once. The material sequenced was peripheral blood. This chain connects TRBV19 to TRBJ2-3; maybe TRBD2 (6 bases). This TCR was recovered from a woman between 45 and 65 years old with COVID-19, enrolled during active disease. This chain's CDR3 is CASRDSGPLHTQYF. CDR3 bases: TGTGCCAGTAGAGATAGCGGACCCTTGCATACGCAGTATTTT.